This T cell receptor beta chain was profiled in a study of cytomegalovirus exposure and HLA in healthy donors. General study results and limits: A previous analysis found most TCR beta V segments productive roughly 90% or roughly 30% of the time. About 150 TCR beta chains were listed as cytomegalovirus-associated. Later analysis placed DRB1 highest and HLA-C lowest in TCR association rates, which differed by HLA locus. A further, later analysis showed that HLA-associated TCR beta chains (compared with equally common others) were more clonally expanded.

Worth noting for this clone: Its antigen is still unknown.

Germline-derived CDR1 and CDR2 are SGHRS and YFSETQ. Trimming pared 7 bases from V and 1 base from J, leaving 11 bases between. The CDR3 is 13 amino acids. The PCR employed 60 Vbeta primers together with 13 Jbeta primers. Here immunoSEQ multiplex PCR was the method, and the copy in TCRdb shows in-frame clones only, minus some. The data contain 55,000 to 80,000 clones, roughly 70% of them singletons. Specimen: PBMCs. This receptor was obtained from a man aged 65 to 79 in good health and CMV-seronegative. The chain joins TRBV5-1 to TRBJ1-1; maybe TRBD1 (6 bases). The CDR3 region is CASGTPSNTEAFF. For the CDR3, the DNA is TGCGCCAGCGGGACACCCTCGAACACTGAAGCTTTCTTT.